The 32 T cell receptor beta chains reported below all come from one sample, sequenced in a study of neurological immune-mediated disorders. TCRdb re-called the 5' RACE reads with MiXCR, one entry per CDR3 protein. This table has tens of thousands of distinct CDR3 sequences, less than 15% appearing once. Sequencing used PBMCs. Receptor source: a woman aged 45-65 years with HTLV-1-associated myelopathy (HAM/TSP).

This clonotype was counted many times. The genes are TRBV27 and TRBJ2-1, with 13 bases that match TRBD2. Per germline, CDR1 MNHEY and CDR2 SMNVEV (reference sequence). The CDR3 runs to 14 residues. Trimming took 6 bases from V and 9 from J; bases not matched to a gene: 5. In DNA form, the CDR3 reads TGTGCCAGCAGCGGGACTAGCGGGATCGGTGAGCAGTTCTTC. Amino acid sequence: CASSGTSGIGEQFF.

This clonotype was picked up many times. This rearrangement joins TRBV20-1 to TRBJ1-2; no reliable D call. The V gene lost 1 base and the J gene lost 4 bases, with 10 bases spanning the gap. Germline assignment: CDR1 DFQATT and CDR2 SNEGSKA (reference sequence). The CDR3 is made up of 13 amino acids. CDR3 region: CSARVRSGYGYTF. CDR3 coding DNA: TGCAGTGCTAGAGTCCGTTCAGGCTATGGCTACACCTTC.

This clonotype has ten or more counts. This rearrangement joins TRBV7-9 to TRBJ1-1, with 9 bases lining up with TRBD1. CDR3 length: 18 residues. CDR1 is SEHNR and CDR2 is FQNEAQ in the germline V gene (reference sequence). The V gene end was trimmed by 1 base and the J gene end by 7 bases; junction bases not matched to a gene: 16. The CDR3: CASSLVLSPGTGWDEAFF. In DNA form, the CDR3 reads TGTGCCAGCAGCTTAGTCCTTAGTCCCGGGACAGGGTGGGATGAAGCTTTCTTT.

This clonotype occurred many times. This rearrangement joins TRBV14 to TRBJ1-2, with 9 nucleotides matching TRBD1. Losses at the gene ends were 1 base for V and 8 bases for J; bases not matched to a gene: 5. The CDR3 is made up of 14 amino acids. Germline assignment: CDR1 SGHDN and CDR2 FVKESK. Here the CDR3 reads CASSQGRQGVGYTF. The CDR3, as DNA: TGTGCCAGCAGCCAAGGCCGACAGGGGGTCGGCTACACCTTC.

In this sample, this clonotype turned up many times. In DNA form, the CDR3 reads TGCAGTGCTAGAGGCCCAGGGCCAGACACTGAAGCTTTCTTT. Residues: CSARGPGPDTEAFF. V is TRBV20-1 and J is TRBJ1-1, with D perhaps matching TRBD1 (5 bases). Germline-derived CDR1 and CDR2 are DFQATT and SNEGSKA (reference sequence). V gave up 1 base and J gave up 3 bases, with 12 bases separating them. This CDR3 has 14 residues.

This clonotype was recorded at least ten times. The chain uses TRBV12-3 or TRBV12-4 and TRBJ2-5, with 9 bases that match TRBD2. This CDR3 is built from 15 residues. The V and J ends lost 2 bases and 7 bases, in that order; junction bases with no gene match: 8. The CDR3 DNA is TGTGCCAGCAGTTTAATAGCGGGAGTTCGAGTGACCCAGTACTTC. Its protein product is CASSLIAGVRVTQYF.

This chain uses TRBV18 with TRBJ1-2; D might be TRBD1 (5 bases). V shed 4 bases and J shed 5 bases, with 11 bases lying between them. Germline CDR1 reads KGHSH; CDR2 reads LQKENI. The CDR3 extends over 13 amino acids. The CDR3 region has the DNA TGTGCCAGCTCACACGGACATGGTTATGGCTACACCTTC. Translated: CASSHGHGYGYTF.

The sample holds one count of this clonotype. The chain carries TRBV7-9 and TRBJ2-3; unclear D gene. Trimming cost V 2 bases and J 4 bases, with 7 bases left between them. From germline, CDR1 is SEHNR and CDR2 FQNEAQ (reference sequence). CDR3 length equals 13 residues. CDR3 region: CASSLNPADTQYF. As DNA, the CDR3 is TGTGCCAGCAGCTTAAACCCCGCAGATACGCAGTATTTT.

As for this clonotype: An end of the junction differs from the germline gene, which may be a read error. The CDR3 loop reads CANSEDRCGELFF. The CDR3 bases are TGCGCCAACAGCGAGGACAGATGCGGGGAGCTGTTTTTT. V and J are TRBV5-1 and TRBJ2-2; TRBD1 might be the D (6 bases). Germline lookup yields CDR1 SGHRS and CDR2 YFSETQ. CDR3 size: 13 residues. Drawing the rest from reference TRBV5-1 and TRBJ2-2, the complete variable domain is KAGVTQTPRYLIKTRGQQVTLSCSPISGHRSVSWYQQTPGQGLQFLFEYFSETQRNKGNFPGRFSGRQFSNSRSEMNVSTLELGDSALYLCANSEDRCGELFFGEGSRLTVL.

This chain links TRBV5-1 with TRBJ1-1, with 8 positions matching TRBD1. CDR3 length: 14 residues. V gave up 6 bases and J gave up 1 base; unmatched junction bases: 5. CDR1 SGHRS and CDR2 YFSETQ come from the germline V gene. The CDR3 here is CASTRGQANTEAFF. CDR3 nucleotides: TGCGCCAGCACCCGGGGACAGGCGAACACTGAAGCTTTCTTT.

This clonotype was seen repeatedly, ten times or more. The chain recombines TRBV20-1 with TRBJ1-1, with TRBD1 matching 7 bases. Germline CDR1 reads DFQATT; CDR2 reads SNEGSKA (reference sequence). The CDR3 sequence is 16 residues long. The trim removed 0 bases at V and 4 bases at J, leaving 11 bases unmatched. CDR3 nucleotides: TGCAGTGCTAGAGATCAACCAGGGGGTCGGGGCACTGAAGCTTTCTTT. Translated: CSARDQPGGRGTEAFF.

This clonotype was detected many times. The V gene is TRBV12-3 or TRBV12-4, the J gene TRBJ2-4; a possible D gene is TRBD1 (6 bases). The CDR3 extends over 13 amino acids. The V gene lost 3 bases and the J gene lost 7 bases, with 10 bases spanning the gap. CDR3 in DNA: TGTGCCAGCAGTTTTTCAGGGGTGAACATTCAGTACTTC. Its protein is CASSFSGVNIQYF.

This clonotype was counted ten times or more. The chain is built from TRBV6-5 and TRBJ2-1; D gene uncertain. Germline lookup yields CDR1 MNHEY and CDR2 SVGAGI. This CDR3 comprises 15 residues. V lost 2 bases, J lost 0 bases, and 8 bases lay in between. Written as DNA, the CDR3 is TGTGCCAGCAGTTACGGTCCCCGCTCCTACAATGAGCAGTTCTTC. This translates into CASSYGPRSYNEQFF.

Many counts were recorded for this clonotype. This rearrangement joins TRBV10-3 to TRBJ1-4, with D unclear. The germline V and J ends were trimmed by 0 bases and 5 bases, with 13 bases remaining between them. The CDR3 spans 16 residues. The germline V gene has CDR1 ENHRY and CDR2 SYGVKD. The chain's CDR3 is CAISESTPGGNEKLFF. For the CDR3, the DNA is TGTGCCATCAGTGAGTCGACTCCGGGTGGAAATGAAAAACTGTTTTTT.

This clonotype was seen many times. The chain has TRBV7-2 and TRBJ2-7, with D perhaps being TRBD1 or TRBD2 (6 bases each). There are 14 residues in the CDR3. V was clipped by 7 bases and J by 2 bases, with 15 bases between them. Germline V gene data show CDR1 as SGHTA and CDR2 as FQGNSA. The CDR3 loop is CASTPGGPTYEQYF. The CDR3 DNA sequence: TGTGCCAGCACCCCCGGGGGCCCCACCTACGAGCAGTACTTC.

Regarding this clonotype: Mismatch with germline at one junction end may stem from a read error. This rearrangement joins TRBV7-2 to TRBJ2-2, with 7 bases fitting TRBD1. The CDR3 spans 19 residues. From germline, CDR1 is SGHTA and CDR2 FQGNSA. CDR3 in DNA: TGTTCCAGCAGGGTGATGCGAAAGGCATTACAGGGGTACACCGGGGAGCTGTTTTTT. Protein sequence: CSSRVMRKALQGYTGELFF. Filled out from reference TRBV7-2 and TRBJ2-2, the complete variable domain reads GAGVSQSPSNKVTEKGKDVELRCDPISGHTALYWYRQSLGQGLEFLIYFQGNSAPDKSGLPSDRFSAERTGGSVSTLTIQRTQQEDSAVYLCSSRVMRKALQGYTGELFFGEGSRLTVL.

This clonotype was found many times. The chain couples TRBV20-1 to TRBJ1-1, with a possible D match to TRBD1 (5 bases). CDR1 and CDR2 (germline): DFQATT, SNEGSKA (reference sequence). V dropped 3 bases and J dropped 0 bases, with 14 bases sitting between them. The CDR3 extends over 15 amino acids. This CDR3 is CSARGLHLMNTEAFF. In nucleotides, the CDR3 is TGCAGTGCTAGGGGGCTTCATCTTATGAACACTGAAGCTTTCTTT.

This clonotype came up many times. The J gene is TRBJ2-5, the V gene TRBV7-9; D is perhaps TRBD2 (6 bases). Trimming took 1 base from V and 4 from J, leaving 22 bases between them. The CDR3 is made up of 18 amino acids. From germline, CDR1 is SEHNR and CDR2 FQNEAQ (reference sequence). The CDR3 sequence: CASSLGSGSSEVLETQYF. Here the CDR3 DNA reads TGTGCCAGCAGCTTAGGGAGCGGGTCCAGTGAAGTATTAGAGACCCAGTACTTC.

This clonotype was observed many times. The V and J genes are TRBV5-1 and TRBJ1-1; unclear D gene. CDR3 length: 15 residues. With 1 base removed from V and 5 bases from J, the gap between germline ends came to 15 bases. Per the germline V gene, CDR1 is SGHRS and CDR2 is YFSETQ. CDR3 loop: CASSLNLAGVTEAFF. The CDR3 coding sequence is TGCGCCAGCAGCTTGAATCTGGCTGGTGTGACTGAAGCTTTCTTT. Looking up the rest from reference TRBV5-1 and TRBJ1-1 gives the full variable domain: KAGVTQTPRYLIKTRGQQVTLSCSPISGHRSVSWYQQTPGQGLQFLFEYFSETQRNKGNFPGRFSGRQFSNSRSEMNVSTLELGDSALYLCASSLNLAGVTEAFFGQGTRLTVV.

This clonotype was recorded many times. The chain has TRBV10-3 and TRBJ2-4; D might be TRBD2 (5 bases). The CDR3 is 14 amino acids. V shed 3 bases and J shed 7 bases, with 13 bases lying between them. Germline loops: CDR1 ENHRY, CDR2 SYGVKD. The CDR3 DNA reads TGTGCCATCAGTGACCGTCTAGCAGAGAACATTCAGTACTTC. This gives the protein CAISDRLAENIQYF.

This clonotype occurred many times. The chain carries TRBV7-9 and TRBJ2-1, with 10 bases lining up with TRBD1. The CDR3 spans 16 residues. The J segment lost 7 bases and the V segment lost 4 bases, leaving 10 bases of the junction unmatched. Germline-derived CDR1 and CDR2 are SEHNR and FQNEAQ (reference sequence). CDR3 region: CASSSIWDRGGNEQFF. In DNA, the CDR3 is TGTGCCAGCAGCTCAATATGGGACAGGGGAGGGAATGAGCAGTTCTTC.

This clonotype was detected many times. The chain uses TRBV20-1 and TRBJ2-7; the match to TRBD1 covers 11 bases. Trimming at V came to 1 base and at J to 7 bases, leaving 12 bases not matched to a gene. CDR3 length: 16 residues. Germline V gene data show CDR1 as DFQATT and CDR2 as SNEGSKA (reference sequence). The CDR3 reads CSARGLRGQGAREQYF. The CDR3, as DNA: TGCAGTGCTAGAGGTCTCCGTGGACAGGGGGCGCGGGAGCAGTACTTC.

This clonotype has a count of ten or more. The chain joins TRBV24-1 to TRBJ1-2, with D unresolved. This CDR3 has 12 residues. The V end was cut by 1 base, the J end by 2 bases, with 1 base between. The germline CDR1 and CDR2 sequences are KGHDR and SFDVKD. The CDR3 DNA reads TGTGCCACCAGTGATTTCAACTATGGCTACACCTTC. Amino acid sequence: CATSDFNYGYTF.

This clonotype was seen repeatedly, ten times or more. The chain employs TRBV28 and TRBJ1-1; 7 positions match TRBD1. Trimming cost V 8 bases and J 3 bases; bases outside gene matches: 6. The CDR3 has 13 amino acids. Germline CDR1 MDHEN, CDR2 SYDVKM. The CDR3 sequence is CASGTGQDTEAFF. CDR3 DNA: TGTGCCAGCGGAACCGGACAGGACACTGAAGCTTTCTTT.

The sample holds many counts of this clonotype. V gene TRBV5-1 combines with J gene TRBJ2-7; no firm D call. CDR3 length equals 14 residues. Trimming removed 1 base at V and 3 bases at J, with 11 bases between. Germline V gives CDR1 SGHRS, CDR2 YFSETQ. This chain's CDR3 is CASSLSSTVYEQYF. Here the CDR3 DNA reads TGCGCCAGCAGCTTGTCTTCGACCGTCTACGAGCAGTACTTC.

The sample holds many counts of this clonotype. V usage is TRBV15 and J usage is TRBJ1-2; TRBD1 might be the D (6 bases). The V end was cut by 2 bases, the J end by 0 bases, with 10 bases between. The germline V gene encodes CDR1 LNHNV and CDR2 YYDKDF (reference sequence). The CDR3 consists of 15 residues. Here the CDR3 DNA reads TGTGCCACCAGCAGACTACGGACAGCTAACTATGGCTACACCTTC. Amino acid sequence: CATSRLRTANYGYTF.

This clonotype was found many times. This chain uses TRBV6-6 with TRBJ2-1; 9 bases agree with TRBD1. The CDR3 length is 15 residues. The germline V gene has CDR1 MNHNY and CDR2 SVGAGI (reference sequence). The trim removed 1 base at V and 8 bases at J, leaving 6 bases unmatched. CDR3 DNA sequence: TGTGCCAGCAGTTACTTCGGACAGGGGTTCGATGAGCAGTTCTTC. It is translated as CASSYFGQGFDEQFF.

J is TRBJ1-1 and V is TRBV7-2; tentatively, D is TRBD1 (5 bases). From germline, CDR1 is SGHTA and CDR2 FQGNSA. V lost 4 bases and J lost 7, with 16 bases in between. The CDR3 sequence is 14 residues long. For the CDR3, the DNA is TGTGCCAGCAGCTGGGCGGGGGGGGAATTTGAAGCTTTCTTT. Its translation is CASSWAGGEFEAFF. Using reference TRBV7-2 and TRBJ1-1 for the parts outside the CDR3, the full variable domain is GAGVSQSPSNKVTEKGKDVELRCDPISGHTALYWYRQSLGQGLEFLIYFQGNSAPDKSGLPSDRFSAERTGGSVSTLTIQRTQQEDSAVYLCASSWAGGEFEAFFGQGTRLTVV.

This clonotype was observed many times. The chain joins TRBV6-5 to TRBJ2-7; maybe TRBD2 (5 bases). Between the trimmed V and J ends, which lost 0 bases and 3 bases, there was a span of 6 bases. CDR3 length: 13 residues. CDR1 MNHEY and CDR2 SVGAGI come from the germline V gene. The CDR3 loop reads CASSYSGDYEQYF. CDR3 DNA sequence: TGTGCCAGCAGTTACTCCGGGGACTACGAGCAGTACTTC.

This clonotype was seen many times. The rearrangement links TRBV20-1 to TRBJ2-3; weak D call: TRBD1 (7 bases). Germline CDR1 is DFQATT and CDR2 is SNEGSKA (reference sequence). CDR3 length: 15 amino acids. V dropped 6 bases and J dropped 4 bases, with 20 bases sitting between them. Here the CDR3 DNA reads TGCAGTGCCCCCAGGGGGGTAGCCTACCCAGATACGCAGTATTTT. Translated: CSAPRGVAYPDTQYF.

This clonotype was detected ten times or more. The CDR3 DNA is TGTGCCAGCAGCTTAGTCCCTAGCTATAACCAAGAGACCCAGTACTTC. Its translation: CASSLVPSYNQETQYF. The chain has TRBV7-2 and TRBJ2-5; D is perhaps TRBD2 (5 bases). The CDR3 covers 16 residues. Germline V gives CDR1 SGHTA, CDR2 FQGNSA. The V end lost 1 base, the J end lost 0 bases, and 12 bases lay between the germline ends.

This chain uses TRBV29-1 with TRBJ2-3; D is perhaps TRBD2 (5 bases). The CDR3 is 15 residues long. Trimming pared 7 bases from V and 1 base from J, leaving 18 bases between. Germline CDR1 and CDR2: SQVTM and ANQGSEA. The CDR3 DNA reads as TGCAGCGCCCTAGACCGGGGAGTCCGCACAGATACGCAGTATTTT. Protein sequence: CSALDRGVRTDTQYF.